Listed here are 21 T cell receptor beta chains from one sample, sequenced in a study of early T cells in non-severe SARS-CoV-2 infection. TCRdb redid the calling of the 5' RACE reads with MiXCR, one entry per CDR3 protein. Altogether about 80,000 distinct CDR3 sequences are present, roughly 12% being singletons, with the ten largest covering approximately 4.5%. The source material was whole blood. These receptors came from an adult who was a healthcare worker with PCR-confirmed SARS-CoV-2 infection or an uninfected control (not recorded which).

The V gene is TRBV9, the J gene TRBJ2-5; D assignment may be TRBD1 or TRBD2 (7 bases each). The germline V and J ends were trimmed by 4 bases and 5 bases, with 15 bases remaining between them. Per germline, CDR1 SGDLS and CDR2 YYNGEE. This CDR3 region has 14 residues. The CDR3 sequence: CASSREGARETQYF. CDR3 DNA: TGTGCCAGCAGCAGGGAGGGGGCGAGGGAGACCCAGTACTTC. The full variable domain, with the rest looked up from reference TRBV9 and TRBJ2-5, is DSGVTQTPKHLITATGQRVTLRCSPRSGDLSVYWYQQSLDQGLQFLIQYYNGEERAKGNILERFSAQQFPDLHSELNLSSLELGDSALYFCASSREGARETQYFGPGTRLLVL.

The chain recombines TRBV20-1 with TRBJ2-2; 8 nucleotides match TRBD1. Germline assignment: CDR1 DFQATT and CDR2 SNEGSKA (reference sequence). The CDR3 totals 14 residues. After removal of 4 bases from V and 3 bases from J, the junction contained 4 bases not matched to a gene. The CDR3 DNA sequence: TGCAGTGCTACGGACAGGGCGTACACCGGGGAGCTGTTTTTT. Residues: CSATDRAYTGELFF.

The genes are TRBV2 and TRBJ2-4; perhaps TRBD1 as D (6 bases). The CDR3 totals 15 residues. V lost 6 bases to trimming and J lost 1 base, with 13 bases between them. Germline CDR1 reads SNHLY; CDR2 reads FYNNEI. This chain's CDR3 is CASRGANNAKNIQYF. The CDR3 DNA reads TGTGCCAGCAGGGGGGCAAACAACGCCAAAAACATTCAGTACTTC. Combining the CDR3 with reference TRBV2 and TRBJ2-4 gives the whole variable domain EPEVTQTPSHQVTQMGQEVILRCVPISNHLYFYWYRQILGQKVEFLVSFYNNEISEKSEIFDDQFSVERPDGSNFTLKIRSTKLEDSAMYFCASRGANNAKNIQYFGAGTRLSVL.

The CDR3 here is CASSPSANNSPLHF. In DNA form, the CDR3 reads TGTGCCAGCAGCCCTTCGGCCAATAATTCACCCCTCCACTTT. The gene calls are TRBV12-3 or TRBV12-4 and TRBJ1-6, with D unclear. The CDR3 totals 14 residues. V was cut by 6 bases and J by 5 bases, with 11 bases left in between.

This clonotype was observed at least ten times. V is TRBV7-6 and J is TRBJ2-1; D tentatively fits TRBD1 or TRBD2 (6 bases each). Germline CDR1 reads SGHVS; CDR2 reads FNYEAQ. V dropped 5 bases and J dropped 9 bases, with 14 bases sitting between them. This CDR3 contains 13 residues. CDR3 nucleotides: TGTGCCAGCAGCCCCTTCGGGGGCCGTGAGCAGTTCTTC. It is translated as CASSPFGGREQFF. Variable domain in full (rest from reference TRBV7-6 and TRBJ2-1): GAGVSQSPRYKVTKRGQDVALRCDPISGHVSLYWYRQALGQGPEFLTYFNYEAQQDKSGLPNDRFSAERPEGSISTLTIQRTEQRDSAMYRCASSPFGGREQFFGPGTRLTVL.

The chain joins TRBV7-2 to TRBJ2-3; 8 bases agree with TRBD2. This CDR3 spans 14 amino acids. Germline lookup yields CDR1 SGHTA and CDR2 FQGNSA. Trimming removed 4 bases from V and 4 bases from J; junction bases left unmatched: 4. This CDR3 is CASSSGGVPDTQYF. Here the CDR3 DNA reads TGTGCCAGCAGCTCGGGGGGGGTCCCAGATACGCAGTATTTT.

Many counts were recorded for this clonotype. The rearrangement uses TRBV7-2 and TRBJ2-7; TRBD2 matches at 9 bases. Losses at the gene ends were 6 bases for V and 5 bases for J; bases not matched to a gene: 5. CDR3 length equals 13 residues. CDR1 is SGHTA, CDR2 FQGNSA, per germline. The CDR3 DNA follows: TGTGCCAGCAGACCAAGCGGGGGGAACGAGCAGTACTTC. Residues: CASRPSGGNEQYF.

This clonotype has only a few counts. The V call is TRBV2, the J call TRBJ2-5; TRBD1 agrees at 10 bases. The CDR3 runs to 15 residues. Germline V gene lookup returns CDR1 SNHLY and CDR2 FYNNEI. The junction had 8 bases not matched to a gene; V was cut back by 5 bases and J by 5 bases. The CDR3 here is CASSLDRGRLETQYF. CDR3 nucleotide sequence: TGTGCCAGCAGTTTGGACAGGGGGAGACTGGAGACCCAGTACTTC.

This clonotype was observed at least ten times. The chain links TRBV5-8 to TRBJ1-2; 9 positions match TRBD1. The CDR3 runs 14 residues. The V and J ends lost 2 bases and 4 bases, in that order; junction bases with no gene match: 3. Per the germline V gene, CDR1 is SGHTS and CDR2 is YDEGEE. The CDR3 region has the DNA TGTGCCAGCAGCTTACAGGGGGCTTCCTATGGCTACACCTTC. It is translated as CASSLQGASYGYTF.

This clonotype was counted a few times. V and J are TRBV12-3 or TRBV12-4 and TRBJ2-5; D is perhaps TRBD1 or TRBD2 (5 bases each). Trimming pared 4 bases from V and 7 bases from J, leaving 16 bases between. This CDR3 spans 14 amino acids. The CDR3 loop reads CASSWGTWEVTQYF. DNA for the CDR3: TGTGCCAGCAGTTGGGGGACGTGGGAAGTGACCCAGTACTTC.

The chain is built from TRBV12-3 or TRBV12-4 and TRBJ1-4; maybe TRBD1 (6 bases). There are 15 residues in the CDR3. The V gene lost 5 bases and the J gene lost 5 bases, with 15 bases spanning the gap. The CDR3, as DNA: TGTGCCAGCAGTCCCTCGGGGGGGGCCAATGAAAAACTGTTTTTT. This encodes CASSPSGGANEKLFF.

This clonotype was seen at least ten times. The CDR3 sequence is CSAQRGARKKLFF. The CDR3, as DNA: TGCAGTGCTCAACGGGGGGCGCGTAAAAAACTGTTTTTT. The chain has TRBV20-1 and TRBJ1-4, with D possibly TRBD1 on 6 matching bases. V dropped 5 bases and J dropped 9 bases, with 16 bases sitting between them. CDR3 size: 13 residues. Per the germline V gene, CDR1 is DFQATT and CDR2 is SNEGSKA (reference sequence).

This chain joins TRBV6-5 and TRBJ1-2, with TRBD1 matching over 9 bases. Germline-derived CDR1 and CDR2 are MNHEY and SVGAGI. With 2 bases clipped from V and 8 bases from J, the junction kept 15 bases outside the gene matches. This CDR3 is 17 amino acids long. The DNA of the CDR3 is TGTGCCAGCAGTTACGGGACAGGGAACGGCCTAGGGTACGGCTACACCTTC. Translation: CASSYGTGNGLGYGYTF.

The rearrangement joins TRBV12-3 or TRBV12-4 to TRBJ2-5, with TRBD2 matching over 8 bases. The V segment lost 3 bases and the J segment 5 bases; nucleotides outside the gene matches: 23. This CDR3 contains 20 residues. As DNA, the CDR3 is TGTGCCAGCAGTTTTGGGGGGCTCCCCCTCCTACGGGGGGGCGGGGAGACCCAGTACTTC. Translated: CASSFGGLPLLRGGGETQYF.

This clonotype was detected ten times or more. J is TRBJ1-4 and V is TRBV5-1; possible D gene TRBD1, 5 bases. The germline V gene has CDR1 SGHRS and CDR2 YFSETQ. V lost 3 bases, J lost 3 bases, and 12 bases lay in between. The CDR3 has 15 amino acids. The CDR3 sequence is CASSSNVGANEKLFF. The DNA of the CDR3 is TGCGCCAGCAGCTCGAACGTAGGGGCTAATGAAAAACTGTTTTTT.

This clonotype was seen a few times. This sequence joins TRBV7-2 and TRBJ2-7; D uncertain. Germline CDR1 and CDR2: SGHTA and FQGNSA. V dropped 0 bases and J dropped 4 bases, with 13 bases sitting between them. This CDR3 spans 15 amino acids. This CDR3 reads CASSLAGSPNYEQYF. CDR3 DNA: TGTGCCAGCAGCTTAGCGGGGTCCCCCAATTACGAGCAGTACTTC.

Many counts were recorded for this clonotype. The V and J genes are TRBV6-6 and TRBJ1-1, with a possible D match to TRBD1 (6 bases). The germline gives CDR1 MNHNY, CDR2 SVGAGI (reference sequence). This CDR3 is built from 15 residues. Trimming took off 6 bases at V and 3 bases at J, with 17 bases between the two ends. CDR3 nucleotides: TGTGCCAGCAGAAACGGGGCAGGGGAGGACACTGAAGCTTTCTTT. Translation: CASRNGAGEDTEAFF.

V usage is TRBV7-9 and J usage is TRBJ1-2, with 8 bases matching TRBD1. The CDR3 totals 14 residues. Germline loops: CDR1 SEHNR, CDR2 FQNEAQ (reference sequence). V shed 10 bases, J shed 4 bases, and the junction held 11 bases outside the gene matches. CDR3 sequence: CATTGTGLFYGYTF. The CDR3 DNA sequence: TGTGCCACCACCGGGACAGGCCTGTTCTATGGCTACACCTTC.

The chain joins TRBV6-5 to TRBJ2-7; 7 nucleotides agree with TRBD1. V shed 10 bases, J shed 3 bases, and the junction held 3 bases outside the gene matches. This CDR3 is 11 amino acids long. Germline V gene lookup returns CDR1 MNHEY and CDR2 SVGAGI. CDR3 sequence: CATGTVYEQYF. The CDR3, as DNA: TGTGCCACCGGGACAGTCTACGAGCAGTACTTC.

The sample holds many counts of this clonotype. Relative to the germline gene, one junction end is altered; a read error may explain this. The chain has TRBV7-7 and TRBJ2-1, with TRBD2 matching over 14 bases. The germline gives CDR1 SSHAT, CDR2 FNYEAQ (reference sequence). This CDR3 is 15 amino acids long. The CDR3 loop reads CASSPGLAGVNEQFF. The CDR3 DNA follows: TGTGCTAGCAGCCCGGGACTAGCGGGGGTTAATGAGCAGTTCTTC.

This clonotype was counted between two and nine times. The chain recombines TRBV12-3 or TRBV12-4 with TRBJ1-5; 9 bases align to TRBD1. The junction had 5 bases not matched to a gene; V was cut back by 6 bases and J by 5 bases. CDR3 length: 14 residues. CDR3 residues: CASRGTGTDQPQHF. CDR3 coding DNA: TGTGCCAGCAGGGGGACAGGGACGGATCAGCCCCAGCATTTT.